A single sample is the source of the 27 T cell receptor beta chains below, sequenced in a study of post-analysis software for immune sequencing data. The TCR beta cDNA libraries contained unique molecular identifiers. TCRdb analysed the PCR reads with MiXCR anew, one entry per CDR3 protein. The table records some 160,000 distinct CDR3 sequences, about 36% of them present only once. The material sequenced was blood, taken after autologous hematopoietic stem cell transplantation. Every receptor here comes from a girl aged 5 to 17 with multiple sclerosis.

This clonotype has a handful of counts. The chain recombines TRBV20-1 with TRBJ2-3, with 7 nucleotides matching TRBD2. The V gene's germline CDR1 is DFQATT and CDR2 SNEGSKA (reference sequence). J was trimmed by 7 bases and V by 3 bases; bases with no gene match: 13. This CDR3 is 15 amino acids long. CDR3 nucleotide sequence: TGCAGTGCTAGCCCCGAGGCGGGAGAACCGAATACGCAGTATTTT. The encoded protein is CSASPEAGEPNTQYF.

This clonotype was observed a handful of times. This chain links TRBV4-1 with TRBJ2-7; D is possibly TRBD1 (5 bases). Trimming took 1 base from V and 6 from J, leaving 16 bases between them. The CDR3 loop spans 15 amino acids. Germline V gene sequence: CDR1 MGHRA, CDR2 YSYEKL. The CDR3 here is CASSQVGNQGAEQYF. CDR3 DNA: TGCGCCAGCAGCCAAGTGGGAAATCAAGGGGCCGAGCAGTACTTC.

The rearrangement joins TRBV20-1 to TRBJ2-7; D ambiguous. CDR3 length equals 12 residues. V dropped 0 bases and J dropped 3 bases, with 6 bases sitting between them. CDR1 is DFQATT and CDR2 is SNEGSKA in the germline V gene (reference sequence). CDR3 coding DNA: TGCAGTGCTAGAGATTTGGGCTACGAGCAGTACTTC. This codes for CSARDLGYEQYF.

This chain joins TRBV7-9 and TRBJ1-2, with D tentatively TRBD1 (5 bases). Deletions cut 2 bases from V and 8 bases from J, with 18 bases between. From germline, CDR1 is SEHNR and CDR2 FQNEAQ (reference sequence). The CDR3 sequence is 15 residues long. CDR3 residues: CASSLSDIGDAGYTF. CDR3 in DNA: TGTGCCAGCAGCTTATCTGATATAGGGGATGCCGGCTACACCTTC.

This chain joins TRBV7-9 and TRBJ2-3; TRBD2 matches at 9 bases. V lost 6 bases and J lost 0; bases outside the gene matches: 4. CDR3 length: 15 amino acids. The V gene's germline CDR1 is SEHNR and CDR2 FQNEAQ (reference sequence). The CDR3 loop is CASRREGRSTDTQYF. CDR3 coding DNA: TGTGCCAGCAGGCGGGAGGGCCGTAGCACAGATACGCAGTATTTT.

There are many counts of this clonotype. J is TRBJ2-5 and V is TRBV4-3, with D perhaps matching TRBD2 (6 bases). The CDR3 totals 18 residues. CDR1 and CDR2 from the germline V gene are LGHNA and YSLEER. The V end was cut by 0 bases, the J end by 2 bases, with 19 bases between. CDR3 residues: CASSQERVWGESQETQYF. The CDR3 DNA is TGCGCCAGCAGCCAAGAGAGGGTTTGGGGGGAATCACAAGAGACCCAGTACTTC.

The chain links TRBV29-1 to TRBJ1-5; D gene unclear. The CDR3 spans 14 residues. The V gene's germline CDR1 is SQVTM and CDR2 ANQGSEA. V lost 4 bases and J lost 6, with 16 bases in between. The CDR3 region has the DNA TGCAGCGTTGCCGCGGCGGGTCGCAGTCAGCCCCAGCATTTT. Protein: CSVAAAGRSQPQHF.

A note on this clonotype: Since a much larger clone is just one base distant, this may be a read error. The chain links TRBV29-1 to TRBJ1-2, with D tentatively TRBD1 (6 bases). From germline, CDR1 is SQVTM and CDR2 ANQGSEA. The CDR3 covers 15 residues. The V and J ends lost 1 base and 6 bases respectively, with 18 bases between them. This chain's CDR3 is CSVEAGTGGTNGYTF. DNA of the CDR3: TGCAGCGTTGAAGCGGGTACGGGGGGCACAAATGGCTACACCTTC.

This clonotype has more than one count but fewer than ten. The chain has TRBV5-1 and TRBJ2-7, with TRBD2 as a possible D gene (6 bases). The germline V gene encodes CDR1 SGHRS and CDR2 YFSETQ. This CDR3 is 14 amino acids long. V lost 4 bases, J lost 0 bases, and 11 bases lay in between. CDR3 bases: TGCGCCAGCAGCACGGGAGCCACCTCCTACGAGCAGTACTTC. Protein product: CASSTGATSYEQYF.

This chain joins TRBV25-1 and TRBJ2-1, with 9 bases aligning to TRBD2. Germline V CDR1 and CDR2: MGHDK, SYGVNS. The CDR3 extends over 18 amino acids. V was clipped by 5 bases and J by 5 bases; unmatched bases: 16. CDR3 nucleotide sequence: TGTGCCAGCAGTTCCCAAGGGAGTAGCGGGAGACTAGACAATGAGCAGTTCTTC. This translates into CASSSQGSSGRLDNEQFF.

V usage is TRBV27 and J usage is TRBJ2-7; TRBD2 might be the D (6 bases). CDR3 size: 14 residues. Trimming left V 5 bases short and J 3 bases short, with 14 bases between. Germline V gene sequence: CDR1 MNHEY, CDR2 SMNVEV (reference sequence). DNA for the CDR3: TGTGCCAGCAGTCCAGGGAGGTCCGGCTACGAGCAGTACTTC. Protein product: CASSPGRSGYEQYF.

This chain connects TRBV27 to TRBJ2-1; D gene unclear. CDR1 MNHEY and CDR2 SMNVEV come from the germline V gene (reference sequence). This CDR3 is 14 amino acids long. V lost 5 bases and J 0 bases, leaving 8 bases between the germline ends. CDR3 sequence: CASSISSSYNEQFF. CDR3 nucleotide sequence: TGTGCCAGCAGTATCTCGAGCTCCTACAATGAGCAGTTCTTC.

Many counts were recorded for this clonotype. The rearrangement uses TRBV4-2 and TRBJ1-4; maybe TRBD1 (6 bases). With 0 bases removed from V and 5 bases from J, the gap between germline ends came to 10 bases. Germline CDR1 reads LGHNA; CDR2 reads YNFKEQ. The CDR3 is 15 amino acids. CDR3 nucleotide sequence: TGTGCCAGCAGCCAAGAAGGCGGGACAAATGAAAAACTGTTTTTT. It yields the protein CASSQEGGTNEKLFF.

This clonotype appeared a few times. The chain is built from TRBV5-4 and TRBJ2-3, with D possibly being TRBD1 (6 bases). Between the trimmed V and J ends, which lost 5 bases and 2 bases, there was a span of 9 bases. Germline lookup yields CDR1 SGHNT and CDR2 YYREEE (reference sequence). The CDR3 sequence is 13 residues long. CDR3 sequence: CASRTGNTDTQYF. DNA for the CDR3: TGTGCCAGCAGAACAGGGAACACAGATACGCAGTATTTT. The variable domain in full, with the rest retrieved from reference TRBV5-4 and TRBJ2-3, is ETGVTQSPTHLIKTRGQQVTLRCSSQSGHNTVSWYQQALGQGPQFIFQYYREEENGRGNFPPRFSGLQFPNYSSELNVNALELDDSALYLCASRTGNTDTQYFGPGTRLTVL.

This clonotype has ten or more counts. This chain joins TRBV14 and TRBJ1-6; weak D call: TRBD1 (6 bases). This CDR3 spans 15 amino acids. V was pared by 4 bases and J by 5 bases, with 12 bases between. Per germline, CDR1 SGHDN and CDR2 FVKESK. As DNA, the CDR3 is TGTGCCAGCAGCCGTACGGACAGTCATAATTCACCCCTCCACTTT. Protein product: CASSRTDSHNSPLHF.

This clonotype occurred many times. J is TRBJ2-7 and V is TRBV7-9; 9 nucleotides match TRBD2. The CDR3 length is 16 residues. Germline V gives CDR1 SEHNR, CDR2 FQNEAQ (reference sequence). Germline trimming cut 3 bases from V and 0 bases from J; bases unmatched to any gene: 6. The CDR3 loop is CASSFRTSASSYEQYF. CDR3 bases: TGTGCCAGCAGCTTTAGGACTAGCGCGAGCTCCTACGAGCAGTACTTC.

The CDR3, as DNA: TGTGCCAGCTCCCTTGGAACGGGGGGCAGTGAGCAGTTCTTC. It codes for CASSLGTGGSEQFF. The V call is TRBV12-3 or TRBV12-4, the J call TRBJ2-1, with D possibly TRBD2 on 7 matching bases. There are 14 residues in the CDR3. The V gene lost 8 bases and the J gene lost 9 bases, with 20 bases spanning the gap.

For the CDR3, the DNA is TGTGCCATCAGTGAAGGGAGGGAAAAACTGTTTTTT. This translates into CAISEGREKLFF. This chain connects TRBV10-3 to TRBJ1-4; D is unclear. CDR3 length: 12 residues. V was cut by 3 bases and J by 8 bases, with 7 bases left in between. The germline V gene has CDR1 ENHRY and CDR2 SYGVKD.

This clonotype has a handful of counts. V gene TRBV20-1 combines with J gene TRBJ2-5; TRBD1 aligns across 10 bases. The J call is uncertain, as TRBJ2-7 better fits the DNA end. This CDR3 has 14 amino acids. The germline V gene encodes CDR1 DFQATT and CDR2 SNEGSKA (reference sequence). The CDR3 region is CSAKTGTGADEQYF. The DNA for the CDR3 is TGCAGTGCTAAAACCGGGACAGGGGCCGACGAGCAGTACTTC.

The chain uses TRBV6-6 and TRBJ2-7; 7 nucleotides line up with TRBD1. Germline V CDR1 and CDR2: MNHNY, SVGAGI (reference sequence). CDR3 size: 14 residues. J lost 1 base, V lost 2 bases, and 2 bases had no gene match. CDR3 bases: TGTGCCAGCAGTTACGGGGACAGTTCCTACGAGCAGTACTTC. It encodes CASSYGDSSYEQYF.

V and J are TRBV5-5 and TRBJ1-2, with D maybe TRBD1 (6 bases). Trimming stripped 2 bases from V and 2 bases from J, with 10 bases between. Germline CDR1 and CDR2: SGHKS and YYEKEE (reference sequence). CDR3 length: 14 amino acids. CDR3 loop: CASSLQGSNYGYTF. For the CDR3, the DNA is TGTGCCAGCAGCTTACAGGGTTCCAACTATGGCTACACCTTC.

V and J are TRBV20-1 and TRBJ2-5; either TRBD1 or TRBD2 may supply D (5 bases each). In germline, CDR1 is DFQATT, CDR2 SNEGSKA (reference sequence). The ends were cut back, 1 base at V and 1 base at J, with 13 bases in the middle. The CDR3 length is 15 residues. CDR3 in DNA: TGCAGTGCTAGAGGGGCACGGGGCGTCCAAGAGACCCAGTACTTC. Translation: CSARGARGVQETQYF.

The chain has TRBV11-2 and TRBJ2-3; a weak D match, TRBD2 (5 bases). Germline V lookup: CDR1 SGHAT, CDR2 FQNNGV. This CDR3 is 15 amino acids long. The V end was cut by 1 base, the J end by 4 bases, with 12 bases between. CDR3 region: CASSLVRAQADTQYF. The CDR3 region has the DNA TGTGCCAGCAGCTTAGTGAGGGCGCAGGCAGATACGCAGTATTTT.

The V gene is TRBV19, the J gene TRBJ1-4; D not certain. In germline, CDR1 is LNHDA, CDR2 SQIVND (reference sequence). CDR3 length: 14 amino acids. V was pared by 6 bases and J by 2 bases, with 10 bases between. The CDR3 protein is CASSRRRTNEKLFF. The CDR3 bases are TGTGCCAGTAGCCGCCGTAGGACTAATGAAAAACTGTTTTTT.

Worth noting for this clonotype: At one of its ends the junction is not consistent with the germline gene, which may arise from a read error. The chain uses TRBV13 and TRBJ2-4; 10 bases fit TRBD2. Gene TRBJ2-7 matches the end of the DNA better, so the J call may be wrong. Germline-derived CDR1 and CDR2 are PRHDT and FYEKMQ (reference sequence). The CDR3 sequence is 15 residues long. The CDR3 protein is CVSSLIAGGAREQYF. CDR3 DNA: TGTGTCAGCAGCCTAATAGCGGGAGGTGCACGCGAGCAGTACTTC.

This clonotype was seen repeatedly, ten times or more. In DNA form, the CDR3 reads TGTGCCAGCAGCGTAGGTAGGTCCTACAATGAGCAGTTCTTC. It translates to CASSVGRSYNEQFF. The rearrangement joins TRBV9 to TRBJ2-1; the D is unclear. The V gene lost 0 bases and the J gene lost 1 base, with 5 bases spanning the gap. The CDR3 sequence is 14 residues long. Germline lookup yields CDR1 SGDLS and CDR2 YYNGEE.

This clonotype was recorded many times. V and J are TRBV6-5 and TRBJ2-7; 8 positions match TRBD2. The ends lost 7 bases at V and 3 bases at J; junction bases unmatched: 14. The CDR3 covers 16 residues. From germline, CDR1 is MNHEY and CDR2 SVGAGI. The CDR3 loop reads CASKGTSGSRVYEQYF. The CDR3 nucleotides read TGTGCCAGCAAGGGCACTAGCGGAAGCAGGGTCTACGAGCAGTACTTC.